This T cell receptor beta chain was sequenced in a study of fetal regulatory T cell absence and autoimmunity (dated by TCRdb to about 2017). Regarding the study in general: Exocrine pancreas autoimmunity was observed in the IPEX patients in the absence of clinical diabetes. Broader findings and caveats from the paper: TRB gene family usage was broadly similar between cord blood and pancreas, resembling published neonatal and adult repertoires. The oligoclonal enrichment was interpreted as supporting antigen-driven autoimmunity in the pancreas before birth in IPEX syndrome. The TCR compartment showed significant oligoclonal enrichment in pancreas versus cord blood, with some top clones over 100-fold enriched.

Amplification and barcoding of TCRbeta CDR3 regions were carried out by two-step multiplex PCR on the immunoSEQ human TCRbeta survey platform. Illumina instruments were used to sequence the libraries, and IgH from the same samples was sequenced in parallel. The authors' pipeline ran thus. Raw reads were filtered against IMGT V, D, J definitions and binned by a nearest-neighbor algorithm to remove PCR and sequencing errors. Clones were defined as identical nucleotide sequences, and differential abundance between tissues was assessed by per-clone Fisher exact tests with a pFDR threshold of p<0.01. Clones whose frequencies were too low for statistical inference were excluded by a minimum inclusion filter of 10 in either sample. The immunoSEQ Analyzer was used for pairwise clonal comparisons, and IMGT tools were used to assess gene family usage. The table was pulled from immuneACCESS by TCRdb, which kept in-frame rearrangements only. Such tables lose some clones; where checked, under half of the loss comes from unresolved V genes, and the rest has no known cause. V, J and clone size are taken as reported in that table, and D and trimming were inferred from the DNA itself. The sample table contains roughly 95,000 clones; only one count was recorded for more than 70% of them. The ten most abundant clones make up roughly 2% of the sample.

Notes on this clone: The specificity of this receptor is unknown. No per-base quality is available; no much larger clone lies one base away.

The CDR3 numbers 12 residues from cysteine through phenylalanine. Only CDR3 DNA is held: 36 bases, read in frame from base 1. The CDR1 and CDR2 encoded by the germline V gene (reference sequence) are GTSNPN and SVGIG. V is cut by 0 bases and J by 3 bases, and the space between the germline ends is 2 bases. Repertoire sequencing was done on genomic DNA taken from frozen pancreas tissue. The DNeasy Blood and Tissue Kit was used to extract about 1.8-3.4 ug of genomic DNA from umbilical cord blood or frozen pancreas. The clonotype comes from a male donor with IPEX syndrome. Sample: pancreas tissue. Recombination joined TRBV30 with TRBJ1-4; no confident D gene assignment can be made. CDR3 loop: CAWSVSNEKLFF. In nucleotide form, the sequence is TGTGCCTGGAGTGTTTCTAATGAAAAACTGTTTTTT.